Each of the 27 T cell receptor beta chains below was sequenced from the same sample in a study of T cell changes during pregnancy in multiple sclerosis. Using immunoSEQ multiplex PCR, the repertoire was profiled, and TCRdb retains in-frame clones only, with some absent. The sample carries fewer than 65,000 clones, roughly 93% recorded once. Here the sequenced sample was peripheral blood, taken in the second trimester of pregnancy. The receptors were sampled from a female donor with multiple sclerosis, enrolled in a pregnancy study.

A single count supports this clone. This rearrangement joins TRBV19 to TRBJ1-2; TRBD1 aligns across 8 bases. The CDR3 is 15 amino acids. Per the germline V gene, CDR1 is LNHDA and CDR2 is SQIVND (reference sequence). Trimming cost V 7 bases and J 4 bases; bases outside gene matches: 11. As DNA, the CDR3 is TGTGCCAGTACGCCTGGACAGGGAATATCCTATGGCTACACCTTC. Amino acids: CASTPGQGISYGYTF. Full variable domain (remainder filled in from reference TRBV19 and TRBJ1-2): DGGITQSPKYLFRKEGQNVTLSCEQNLNHDAMYWYRQDPGQGLRLIYYSQIVNDFQKGDIAEGYSVSREKKESFPLTVTSAQKNPTAFYLCASTPGQGISYGYTFGSGTRLTVV.

On this clone: One end of the junction varies from germline; a read error may be responsible. This chain uses TRBV7-7 with TRBJ2-1; a weak D match, TRBD2 (6 bases). Germline V gives CDR1 SSHAT, CDR2 FNYEAQ (reference sequence). The CDR3 length is 16 residues. This CDR3 reads CASSLAAGSPVGEQFF. The CDR3 nucleotides are TGTGCTAGCAGCTTAGCGGCGGGAAGTCCCGTGGGTGAGCAGTTCTTC. Complete variable domain (other parts from reference TRBV7-7 and TRBJ2-1): GAGVSQSPRYKVTKRGQDVTLRCDPISSHATLYWYQQALGQGPEFLTYFNYEAQPDKSGLPSDRFSAERPEGSISTLTIQRTEQRDSAMYRCASSLAAGSPVGEQFFGPGTRLTVL.

The V gene is TRBV19, the J gene TRBJ2-1, with 11 bases matching TRBD2. V lost 4 bases, J lost 6 bases, and 5 bases stayed unmatched. The CDR3 is 15 residues long. Per the germline V gene, CDR1 is LNHDA and CDR2 is SQIVND (reference sequence). CDR3 in DNA: TGTGCCAGTAGTACGGGGACTAGCGGCTCCAATGAGCAGTTCTTC. This translates into CASSTGTSGSNEQFF. Drawing the rest from reference TRBV19 and TRBJ2-1, the complete variable domain is DGGITQSPKYLFRKEGQNVTLSCEQNLNHDAMYWYRQDPGQGLRLIYYSQIVNDFQKGDIAEGYSVSREKKESFPLTVTSAQKNPTAFYLCASSTGTSGSNEQFFGPGTRLTVL.

The chain is built from TRBV10-3 and TRBJ2-2, with 10 bases matching TRBD1. Germline trimming cut 8 bases from V and 7 bases from J; bases unmatched to any gene: 4. Germline V CDR1 and CDR2: ENHRY, SYGVKD. This CDR3 region has 13 residues. The CDR3 DNA reads as TGTGCCATCGGGACAGGGGTCATCGGGGAGCTGTTTTTT. Encoded protein: CAIGTGVIGELFF.

This chain links TRBV6-1 with TRBJ2-7, with 11 positions matching TRBD2. V shed 5 bases and J 4 bases; nucleotides not matched to a gene: 7. From germline, CDR1 is MNHNS and CDR2 SASEGT. The CDR3 is 15 amino acids. Here the CDR3 reads CASSKTSGSRYEQYF. The CDR3 region has the DNA TGTGCCAGCAGTAAAACTAGCGGGAGTAGGTACGAGCAGTACTTC.

The chain couples TRBV7-9 to TRBJ2-1; the match to TRBD2 covers 11 bases. V lost 4 bases and J lost 7; bases outside the gene matches: 3. The length of the CDR3 is 14 residues. Germline V gene lookup returns CDR1 SEHNR and CDR2 FQNEAQ (reference sequence). Here the CDR3 reads CASSSSGRRNEQFF. The CDR3 coding sequence is TGTGCCAGCAGCTCTAGCGGGAGGAGGAATGAGCAGTTCTTC.

The CDR3 sequence is CASSEAPSGSYEQYF. DNA of the CDR3: TGTGCCAGCAGTGAAGCACCTAGCGGGAGCTACGAGCAGTACTTC. This chain joins TRBV2 and TRBJ2-7; 10 nucleotides agree with TRBD2. Trimming removed 0 bases from V and 3 bases from J; junction bases left unmatched: 2. Germline V gives CDR1 SNHLY, CDR2 FYNNEI. The CDR3 covers 15 residues.

This clone was seen only once. This sequence joins TRBV27 and TRBJ2-7, with 9 bases identical to TRBD1. Germline V gene sequence: CDR1 MNHEY, CDR2 SMNVEV (reference sequence). The ends lost 2 bases at V and 3 bases at J; junction bases unmatched: 2. The CDR3 has 14 residues. The DNA of the CDR3 is TGTGCCAGCAGTTTAACGGGACAGGGCTACGAGCAGTACTTC. Protein: CASSLTGQGYEQYF.

V and J are TRBV4-3 and TRBJ2-5, with 8 bases aligning to TRBD2. V was pared by 0 bases and J by 4 bases, with 4 bases of the junction left unmatched. This CDR3 has 15 amino acids. The V gene's germline CDR1 is LGHNA and CDR2 YSLEER. The CDR3 nucleotides are TGCGCCAGCAGCCAAGATCGAGCGGGAGTAGAGACCCAGTACTTC. It is translated as CASSQDRAGVETQYF.

The V gene is TRBV7-3, the J gene TRBJ2-2; weak D call: TRBD1 (5 bases). The germline V gene encodes CDR1 SGHTA and CDR2 FQGTGA. The V gene lost 5 bases and the J gene lost 4 bases, with 11 bases spanning the gap. There are 14 residues in the CDR3. CDR3 region: CASSPTGTTGELFF. The CDR3 region has the DNA TGTGCCAGCAGCCCCACAGGAACCACCGGGGAGCTGTTTTTT. The whole variable domain, filled in from reference TRBV7-3 and TRBJ2-2, reads GAGVSQTPSNKVTEKGKYVELRCDPISGHTALYWYRQSLGQGPEFLIYFQGTGAADDSGLPNDRFFAVRPEGSVSTLKIQRTERGDSAVYLCASSPTGTTGELFFGEGSRLTVL.

The gene calls are TRBV6-1 and TRBJ1-4; D is uncertain. Germline V gene data show CDR1 as MNHNS and CDR2 as SASEGT. This CDR3 contains 15 residues. The V end was cut by 5 bases, the J end by 0 bases, with 10 bases between. The CDR3 reads CASSPRTATNEKLFF. CDR3 nucleotides: TGTGCCAGCAGTCCCCGTACAGCAACTAATGAAAAACTGTTTTTT.

A remark on this clone: This CDR3 is also generated by other DNA sequences in the sample. This rearrangement joins TRBV7-2 to TRBJ1-2; the match to TRBD1 covers 8 bases. Germline lookup yields CDR1 SGHTA and CDR2 FQGNSA. The CDR3 extends over 14 amino acids. V lost 1 base to trimming and J lost 4 bases; unmatched junction nucleotides: 2. CDR3 in DNA: TGTGCCAGCAGCTTAGAGGGGACAGGCTATGGCTACACCTTC. Translation gives CASSLEGTGYGYTF.

The rearrangement links TRBV7-2 to TRBJ2-3, with 11 positions matching TRBD2. Germline lookup yields CDR1 SGHTA and CDR2 FQGNSA. Germline trimming cut 1 base from V and 2 bases from J; bases unmatched to any gene: 5. This CDR3 has 17 residues. CDR3 nucleotide sequence: TGTGCCAGCAGCTTAGTCGGGACTAGCGGAACCACAGATACGCAGTATTTT. Its translation is CASSLVGTSGTTDTQYF.

This clone was seen just once. The chain uses TRBV29-1 and TRBJ2-7, with D uncertain. Between the trimmed V and J ends, which lost 4 bases and 6 bases, there was a span of 10 bases. The CDR3 is 11 amino acids. The germline CDR1 and CDR2 sequences are SQVTM and ANQGSEA. CDR3 sequence: CSVGSRAEQYF. In nucleotides, the CDR3 is TGCAGCGTTGGGAGCAGAGCCGAGCAGTACTTC.

The rearrangement uses TRBV30 and TRBJ1-3; D call uncertain. Looked up from germline, CDR1 is GTSNPN and CDR2 is SVGIG (reference sequence). The V end was cut by 3 bases, the J end by 0 bases, with 12 bases between. The CDR3 runs to 15 residues. The CDR3 here is CAWRPAGLSGNTIYF. The CDR3 DNA reads as TGTGCCTGGAGGCCGGCGGGCCTCTCTGGAAACACCATATATTTT. Looking up the rest from reference TRBV30 and TRBJ1-3 gives the full variable domain: SQTIHQWPATLVQPVGSPLSLECTVEGTSNPNLYWYRQAAGRGLQLLFYSVGIGQISSEVPQNLSASRPQDRQFILSSKKLLLSDSGFYLCAWRPAGLSGNTIYFGEGSWLTVV.

The chain joins TRBV7-3 to TRBJ2-1; 9 bases align to TRBD2. With 2 bases clipped from V and 9 bases from J, the junction kept 5 bases outside the gene matches. The CDR3 contains 14 residues. Germline assignment: CDR1 SGHTA and CDR2 FQGTGA. The CDR3 nucleotides are TGTGCCAGCAGCTTAGGTAGCGGGAGATCTGAGCAGTTCTTC. Translating it yields CASSLGSGRSEQFF.

The chain employs TRBV14 and TRBJ2-2, with TRBD2 as a possible D gene (5 bases). V lost 6 bases, J lost 4 bases, and 12 bases lay in between. The length of the CDR3 is 14 residues. Germline lookup yields CDR1 SGHDN and CDR2 FVKESK. The CDR3 here is CASRKRDFTGELFF. The CDR3 nucleotides are TGTGCCAGCAGGAAACGGGATTTCACCGGGGAGCTGTTTTTT.

This clone was seen once. This chain connects TRBV4-1 to TRBJ2-3; possibly TRBD2 for D (6 bases). This CDR3 has 16 residues. V was cut by 4 bases and J by 2 bases, with 16 bases left in between. Germline V CDR1 and CDR2: MGHRA, YSYEKL. CDR3 in DNA: TGCGCCAGCAGCCGCACCCTAGCGCGGCACACAGATACGCAGTATTTT. It specifies CASSRTLARHTDTQYF.

The chain joins TRBV6-1 to TRBJ2-2; 12 bases match TRBD1. The V segment lost 4 bases and the J segment 6 bases; nucleotides outside the gene matches: 6. Germline V CDR1 and CDR2: MNHNS, SASEGT. This CDR3 comprises 16 residues. The CDR3 sequence is CASSVWDRGRAGELFF. In DNA, the CDR3 is TGTGCCAGCAGTGTATGGGACAGGGGGCGGGCCGGGGAGCTGTTTTTT.

The chain couples TRBV27 to TRBJ2-1; TRBD2 agrees at 11 bases. V gave up 5 bases and J gave up 5 bases; unmatched junction bases: 8. Germline CDR1 reads MNHEY; CDR2 reads SMNVEV (reference sequence). The CDR3 runs 16 residues. The CDR3 reads CASSPLPGLADNEQFF. Written as DNA, the CDR3 is TGTGCCAGCAGTCCCCTTCCGGGACTAGCGGACAATGAGCAGTTCTTC.

The chain couples TRBV19 to TRBJ2-3; D gene uncertain. This CDR3 comprises 14 residues. Germline V lookup: CDR1 LNHDA, CDR2 SQIVND (reference sequence). Deletions cut 1 base from V and 4 bases from J, with 9 bases between. CDR3 in DNA: TGTGCCAGTAGTATAGTGGTTAGCCCAGATACGCAGTATTTT. Protein: CASSIVVSPDTQYF.

This chain connects TRBV13 to TRBJ2-7; 7 bases are shared with TRBD1. CDR3 length: 16 residues. Trimming removed 6 bases from V and 4 bases from J; junction bases left unmatched: 15. From germline, CDR1 is PRHDT and CDR2 FYEKMQ (reference sequence). CDR3 loop: CASSVFSGTAIYEQYF. In DNA, the CDR3 is TGTGCCAGCAGTGTTTTTTCCGGGACAGCGATTTACGAGCAGTACTTC.

The rearrangement links TRBV27 to TRBJ1-1; D not resolved. The V gene lost 5 bases and the J gene lost 8 bases, with 18 bases spanning the gap. Germline assignment: CDR1 MNHEY and CDR2 SMNVEV (reference sequence). This CDR3 spans 14 amino acids. The CDR3 DNA reads as TGTGCCAGCAGTGCCATTCGCCGAGGTCCCGAAGCTTTCTTT. Translated, it gives CASSAIRRGPEAFF.

This chain joins TRBV4-3 and TRBJ1-1; the match to TRBD1 covers 8 bases. This CDR3 spans 14 amino acids. The trim removed 4 bases at V and 1 base at J, leaving 2 bases unmatched. In germline, CDR1 is LGHNA, CDR2 YSLEER. The chain's CDR3 is CASSRGQGNTEAFF. The DNA of the CDR3 is TGCGCCAGCAGCCGCGGACAGGGGAACACTGAAGCTTTCTTT.

This rearrangement joins TRBV29-1 to TRBJ2-7; 8 nucleotides align to TRBD2. V shed 3 bases, J shed 3 bases, and the junction held 7 bases outside the gene matches. Germline V gene lookup returns CDR1 SQVTM and CDR2 ANQGSEA. The CDR3 is 14 residues long. Here the CDR3 reads CSVERLSGSYEQYF. The CDR3 DNA follows: TGCAGCGTTGAGCGTTTGAGCGGGAGCTACGAGCAGTACTTC.

The J gene is TRBJ1-1, the V gene TRBV5-1; D is unclear. This CDR3 comprises 14 residues. Germline values: CDR1 SGHRS, CDR2 YFSETQ. V gave up 0 bases and J gave up 1 base, with 7 bases separating them. In DNA, the CDR3 is TGCGCCAGCAGCTTGGCACGGGAGAACACTGAAGCTTTCTTT. This gives the protein CASSLARENTEAFF.

The chain joins TRBV11-2 to TRBJ2-5; D is perhaps TRBD1 (5 bases). V lost 5 bases and J lost 3, with 7 bases in between. This CDR3 is built from 12 residues. Germline loops: CDR1 SGHAT, CDR2 FQNNGV. CDR3 nucleotide sequence: TGTGCCAGCAGCATGACAGAAGAGACCCAGTACTTC. Translated: CASSMTEETQYF.